One and the same sample provided the 27 T cell receptor beta chains below, sequenced in a study of control samples from healthy donors and cancer patients. Method: immunoSEQ multiplex PCR; TCRdb's copy keeps in-frame clones and lacks some. This sample has roughly 59,000 clones, with under 95% found just once. Sequenced sample: PBMCs. Receptor source: a middle-aged man with colorectal cancer.

The chain combines TRBV5-1 with TRBJ1-1; 9 bases line up with TRBD1. The CDR3 consists of 14 residues. V lost 2 bases, J lost 3 bases, and 2 bases stayed unmatched. Germline lookup yields CDR1 SGHRS and CDR2 YFSETQ. As DNA, the CDR3 is TGCGCCAGCAGCTTCGACAGGGGGGACACTGAAGCTTTCTTT. Protein: CASSFDRGDTEAFF.

This chain joins TRBV2 and TRBJ1-6; tentative D call: TRBD1 (5 bases). The CDR3 extends over 12 amino acids. From germline, CDR1 is SNHLY and CDR2 FYNNEI. The V and J ends lost 8 bases and 9 bases respectively, with 11 bases between them. CDR3 protein: CASGQRGSPLHF. DNA for the CDR3: TGTGCCAGCGGACAAAGGGGTTCACCCCTCCACTTT.

The chain has TRBV16 and TRBJ2-7; TRBD2 aligns across 13 bases. Looked up from germline, CDR1 is KGHSY and CDR2 is FQNENV. V gave up 3 bases and J gave up 0 bases; unmatched junction bases: 2. The CDR3 has 16 amino acids. The CDR3 DNA follows: TGTGCCAGCAGCCATCGGACTAGCGGGGGCTCCTACGAGCAGTACTTC. It codes for CASSHRTSGGSYEQYF.

This clone was detected only once. The rearrangement links TRBV6-6 to TRBJ2-7; 7 bases line up with TRBD1. With 4 bases clipped from V and 4 bases from J, the junction kept 13 bases outside the gene matches. The germline V gene has CDR1 MNHNY and CDR2 SVGAGI (reference sequence). CDR3 length: 16 amino acids. The CDR3 loop reads CASSSRPRDRIYEQYF. The CDR3 coding sequence is TGTGCCAGCAGTTCGCGCCCCCGGGACAGAATTTACGAGCAGTACTTC.

The V call is TRBV30, the J call TRBJ2-2; D gene ambiguous. The CDR3 runs to 15 residues. Germline V gene sequence: CDR1 GTSNPN, CDR2 SVGIG (reference sequence). Trimming cost V 0 bases and J 2 bases, with 10 bases left between them. CDR3 sequence (DNA): TGTGCCTGGAGTGTAGGCGTGCTTAACACCGGGGAGCTGTTTTTT. Translated: CAWSVGVLNTGELFF.

V usage is TRBV2 and J usage is TRBJ2-7; tentatively, D is TRBD2 (5 bases). In germline, CDR1 is SNHLY, CDR2 FYNNEI. This CDR3 region has 14 residues. The germline V and J ends were trimmed by 3 bases and 3 bases, with 12 bases remaining between them. The DNA of the CDR3 is TGTGCCAGCAGTGATATACTAGAGAACTACGAGCAGTACTTC. Amino acid sequence: CASSDILENYEQYF.

The J gene is TRBJ1-3, the V gene TRBV12-3 or TRBV12-4, with D possibly TRBD1 on 5 matching bases. V was pared by 5 bases and J by 4 bases, with 9 bases between. This CDR3 has 13 residues. The CDR3 protein is CASSPGFGNTIYF. In DNA form, the CDR3 reads TGTGCCAGCAGTCCAGGGTTCGGAAACACCATATATTTT.

CDR3 sequence: CASSSAGGPLPQFF. CDR3 DNA sequence: TGTGCCAGCAGCTCCGCGGGGGGCCCTCTTCCGCAGTTCTTC. The chain combines TRBV5-4 with TRBJ2-1; 8 bases line up with TRBD2. CDR1 and CDR2 from the germline V gene are SGHNT and YYREEE (reference sequence). The CDR3 totals 14 residues. Trimming took 3 bases from V and 12 from J; bases not matched to a gene: 11.

The chain recombines TRBV11-2 with TRBJ2-5, with a tentative D call TRBD1 (6 bases). The V gene lost 1 base and the J gene lost 7 bases, with 13 bases spanning the gap. Germline assignment: CDR1 SGHAT and CDR2 FQNNGV. CDR3 length: 14 amino acids. The CDR3 region has the DNA TGTGCCAGCAGCTTAGTACAGGGTCTGGGGACCCAGTACTTC. Translation gives CASSLVQGLGTQYF. The full variable domain, its missing parts supplied by reference TRBV11-2 and TRBJ2-5, is EAGVAQSPRYKIIEKRQSVAFWCNPISGHATLYWYQQILGQGPKLLIQFQNNGVVDDSQLPKDRFSAERLKGVDSTLKIQPAKLEDSAVYLCASSLVQGLGTQYFGPGTRLLVL.

The chain couples TRBV11-3 to TRBJ2-7; 7 bases agree with TRBD2. Germline CDR1 is SGHNT and CDR2 is YENEEA. With 4 bases clipped from V and 1 base from J, the junction kept 4 bases outside the gene matches. This CDR3 region has 14 residues. The CDR3 loop reads CASSSRGESYEQYF. CDR3 in DNA: TGTGCCAGCAGCTCCCGGGGGGAATCCTACGAGCAGTACTTC.

The genes are TRBV7-9 and TRBJ1-1, with TRBD1 identical over 7 bases. The junction had 6 bases not matched to a gene; V was cut back by 4 bases and J by 7 bases. CDR1 SEHNR and CDR2 FQNEAQ come from the germline V gene (reference sequence). This CDR3 has 13 residues. Here the CDR3 DNA reads TGTGCCAGCAGCTCGCCCGGGACAGATGAAGCTTTCTTT. This gives the protein CASSSPGTDEAFF.

The V and J genes are TRBV11-3 and TRBJ1-2; the D is unclear. V was trimmed by 4 bases and J by 2 bases, leaving 14 bases between them. Per germline, CDR1 SGHNT and CDR2 YENEEA. The CDR3 is 15 residues long. DNA for the CDR3: TGTGCCAGCAGCTCACCGAATAGTCCGAACTATGGCTACACCTTC. Amino acids: CASSSPNSPNYGYTF.

V usage is TRBV7-6 and J usage is TRBJ2-1; 12 bases match TRBD2. Germline assignment: CDR1 SGHVS and CDR2 FNYEAQ. V lost 1 base to trimming and J lost 9 bases; unmatched junction nucleotides: 7. This CDR3 comprises 16 residues. Here the CDR3 DNA reads TGTGCCAGCAGCTTAGAACCTAGCGGGGGGGCTTTTGAGCAGTTCTTC. Its translation: CASSLEPSGGAFEQFF.

The rearrangement uses TRBV6-1 and TRBJ2-6; D uncertain. Germline V gene lookup returns CDR1 MNHNS and CDR2 SASEGT. The CDR3 loop spans 17 amino acids. V lost 0 bases to trimming and J lost 0 bases, with 9 bases between them. CDR3 in DNA: TGTGCCAGCAGTGAAGCCCGTTGGGCCTCTGGGGCCAACGTCCTGACTTTC. Protein sequence: CASSEARWASGANVLTF.

This rearrangement joins TRBV5-1 to TRBJ2-5; the D gene is possibly TRBD2 (6 bases). With 7 bases removed from V and 3 bases from J, the gap between germline ends came to 16 bases. The CDR3 is made up of 14 amino acids. Germline CDR1 reads SGHRS; CDR2 reads YFSETQ. This CDR3 reads CASGAAGKKETQYF. For the CDR3, the DNA is TGCGCCAGCGGTGCGGCGGGGAAAAAAGAGACCCAGTACTTC.

The rearrangement joins TRBV20-1 to TRBJ2-3; tentative D call: TRBD2 (5 bases). The CDR3 contains 11 residues. V lost 5 bases and J lost 4, with 7 bases in between. Per the germline V gene, CDR1 is DFQATT and CDR2 is SNEGSKA (reference sequence). For the CDR3, the DNA is TGCAGTGCTGGGAGTCCAGATACGCAGTATTTT. Amino acids: CSAGSPDTQYF.

This clone was observed a single time. The chain links TRBV7-3 to TRBJ2-5; a weak D match, TRBD2 (6 bases). V was cut by 2 bases and J by 2 bases, with 12 bases left in between. This CDR3 is built from 15 residues. Germline CDR1 reads SGHTA; CDR2 reads FQGTGA. CDR3 bases: TGTGCCAGCAGCTTAGGGTCAGGACTACAAGAGACCCAGTACTTC. Translation gives CASSLGSGLQETQYF.

The chain combines TRBV7-9 with TRBJ2-2; TRBD2 matches at 8 bases. Looked up from germline, CDR1 is SEHNR and CDR2 is FQNEAQ (reference sequence). The CDR3 sequence is 16 residues long. V shed 0 bases and J 4 bases; nucleotides not matched to a gene: 4. The DNA for the CDR3 is TGTGCCAGCAGCTTAGCCTCCGCGGGGGGCACCGGGGAGCTGTTTTTT. This encodes CASSLASAGGTGELFF.

The V gene is TRBV29-1, the J gene TRBJ2-3, with D unclear. V was clipped by 3 bases and J by 0 bases, with 10 bases between them. CDR1 is SQVTM and CDR2 is ANQGSEA in the germline V gene. The CDR3 runs to 14 residues. The CDR3 DNA follows: TGCAGCGTTGAGTCTGAAGTCAGCACAGATACGCAGTATTTT. This sequence encodes CSVESEVSTDTQYF.

This chain connects TRBV7-2 to TRBJ1-3; a weak D match, TRBD1 (5 bases). The CDR3 is 15 residues long. Germline CDR1 is SGHTA and CDR2 is FQGNSA. V dropped 4 bases and J dropped 0 bases, with 10 bases sitting between them. The CDR3 sequence: CASSWDGTSGNTIYF. The CDR3 bases are TGTGCCAGCAGCTGGGACGGAACCTCTGGAAACACCATATATTTT.

V is TRBV5-1 and J is TRBJ2-2; 10 nucleotides line up with TRBD1. Trimming cost V 4 bases and J 8 bases; bases outside gene matches: 5. This CDR3 is 14 amino acids long. The V gene's germline CDR1 is SGHRS and CDR2 YFSETQ. CDR3 in amino acids: CASSPGTGDGELFF. The CDR3 bases are TGCGCCAGCAGCCCTGGGACAGGGGATGGGGAGCTGTTTTTT.

The chain has TRBV18 and TRBJ2-1; 12 nucleotides align to TRBD1. V lost 5 bases and J lost 8; bases outside the gene matches: 4. The germline V gene has CDR1 KGHSH and CDR2 LQKENI. This CDR3 spans 14 amino acids. Here the CDR3 reads CASSAGTGGDEQFF. CDR3 coding DNA: TGTGCCAGCTCAGCGGGGACAGGGGGCGATGAGCAGTTCTTC.

This clone was seen just once. V gene TRBV5-4 combines with J gene TRBJ2-7; TRBD2 is a possible D gene (6 bases). V dropped 0 bases and J dropped 6 bases, with 13 bases sitting between them. Germline values: CDR1 SGHNT, CDR2 YYREEE (reference sequence). CDR3 length: 14 amino acids. CDR3 bases: TGTGCCAGCAGCTTGGGTCCAACCGGGGGCGAGCAGTACTTC. Amino acid sequence: CASSLGPTGGEQYF.

The gene calls are TRBV27 and TRBJ1-2; D possibly corresponds to TRBD1 (6 bases). The CDR3 length is 15 residues. Trimming shortened V by 6 bases and J by 4 bases, and 18 bases separated the two germline ends. The germline CDR1 and CDR2 sequences are MNHEY and SMNVEV (reference sequence). CDR3 sequence reads: CASRPSAGGSYGYTF. CDR3 in DNA: TGTGCCAGCAGACCCTCCGCGGGGGGCTCCTATGGCTACACCTTC.

CDR3 amino acids: CASSTRGGLNTEAFF. CDR3 DNA: TGTGCCAGTAGTACCCGGGGAGGCCTGAACACTGAAGCTTTCTTT. The chain combines TRBV19 with TRBJ1-1; D remains ambiguous. The CDR3 extends over 15 amino acids. Germline CDR1 reads LNHDA; CDR2 reads SQIVND (reference sequence). Trimming left V 4 bases short and J 0 bases short, with 12 bases between.

The chain recombines TRBV7-6 with TRBJ2-2; D ambiguous. This CDR3 has 14 amino acids. The V gene's germline CDR1 is SGHVS and CDR2 FNYEAQ. The ends were cut back, 1 base at V and 5 bases at J, with 8 bases in the middle. This chain's CDR3 is CASSLGRATGELFF. The CDR3 DNA is TGTGCCAGCAGCTTAGGTCGAGCAACCGGGGAGCTGTTTTTT.

This clone appeared a few times. V is TRBV3-1 (or the pseudogene TRBV3-2) and J is TRBJ1-2; tentatively, D is TRBD1 (6 bases). This CDR3 is built from 14 residues. The V end lost 2 bases, the J end lost 5 bases, and 12 bases lay between the germline ends. Germline V lookup: CDR1 LGHDT, CDR2 YNNKEL (reference sequence). CDR3 nucleotides: TGTGCCAGCAGCCAACGGGGGGCGAGATATGGCTACACCTTC. Its protein is CASSQRGARYGYTF.